This passage covers 14 T cell receptor beta chains from one sample sequenced in a study of human T cells and chemical hapten exposure (dated by TCRdb to the early 2020s). Library preparation was by RACE. For sequencing, a NextSeq 500 was employed. TCRdb handled the public reads itself, with Q25 trimming in fastp and clone calling in MiXCR, and kept productive beta chains. Rows are combined by CDR3 protein, so each entry shows the most common genes and DNA. The sample table lists around 99,000 distinct CDR3 sequences, about an eighth of them with a count of one. The ten largest clones represent approximately 2% of the sample. Explained via the paper, the time point label denotes: patch test 1, 2 weeks after DPC sensitization. This specimen's treatment or condition label, per the study, means: therapeutic diphenylcyclopropenone sensitization with weekly scalp DPC. This material consisted of whole blood, taken in connection with sensitization to the hapten diphenylcyclopropenone (DPC). The source of these receptors is a woman in her thirties or forties with alopecia areata. Some clones in this sample may be carry-over from other donors' samples.

The genes are TRBV2 and TRBJ1-5; D unresolved. The V end was cut by 8 bases, the J end by 0 bases, with 11 bases between. Germline lookup yields CDR1 SNHLY and CDR2 FYNNEI. The CDR3 sequence is 14 residues long. The chain's CDR3 is CASGPQFSNQPQHF. DNA for the CDR3: TGTGCCAGCGGCCCCCAGTTTAGCAATCAGCCCCAGCATTTT.

The V and J genes are TRBV4-3 and TRBJ1-1; D gene ambiguous. The CDR3 is 14 amino acids. Germline assignment: CDR1 LGHNA and CDR2 YSLEER. Trimming removed 1 base at V and 4 bases at J, with 10 bases between. DNA for the CDR3: TGCGCCAGCAGCCAAGCTCCGGGAGGCACTGAAGCTTTCTTT. Encoded protein: CASSQAPGGTEAFF.

Many counts were recorded for this clonotype. This chain joins TRBV6-2 or TRBV6-3 and TRBJ2-7; 8 nucleotides line up with TRBD1. Germline V gives CDR1 MNHEY, CDR2 SVGEGT. V lost 4 bases, J lost 2 bases, and 7 bases stayed unmatched. This CDR3 comprises 15 residues. DNA of the CDR3: TGTGCCAGCAGTTCCACAGGGACAGGAACCTACGAGCAGTACTTC. Its translation: CASSSTGTGTYEQYF.

This clonotype was counted many times. This chain connects TRBV6-2 or TRBV6-3 to TRBJ2-5; D call uncertain. Germline assignment: CDR1 MNHEY and CDR2 SVGEGT. The CDR3 spans 12 residues. Trimming removed 2 bases at V and 4 bases at J, with 5 bases between. The CDR3 protein is CASSYGRETQYF. CDR3 coding DNA: TGTGCCAGCAGTTACGGACGAGAGACCCAGTACTTC.

The CDR3 DNA reads as TGCGCCAGCAGCCACGGACTAGCGGGAGGGCCGTTGACAGATACGCAGTATTTT. This encodes CASSHGLAGGPLTDTQYF. The rearrangement links TRBV4-3 to TRBJ2-3, with 15 bases aligning to TRBD2. The CDR3 totals 18 residues. Germline values: CDR1 LGHNA, CDR2 YSLEER. The J segment lost 3 bases and the V segment lost 3 bases, leaving 7 bases of the junction unmatched.

This clonotype was counted between two and nine times. The rearrangement joins TRBV28 to TRBJ2-5; possible D gene TRBD2, 6 bases. CDR3 length: 13 amino acids. The V and J ends lost 6 bases and 4 bases respectively, with 12 bases between them. In germline, CDR1 is MDHEN, CDR2 SYDVKM. The CDR3 sequence is CASRPGGRETQYF. DNA of the CDR3: TGTGCCAGCAGGCCCGGGGGTAGAGAGACCCAGTACTTC.

This clonotype has a handful of counts. The chain has TRBV20-1 and TRBJ2-1, with 14 bases matching TRBD2. With 5 bases clipped from V and 8 bases from J, the junction kept 11 bases outside the gene matches. The germline CDR1 and CDR2 sequences are DFQATT and SNEGSKA (reference sequence). The CDR3 has 16 amino acids. The CDR3 spells CSARLPGLAGVDEQFF. CDR3 DNA sequence: TGCAGTGCTCGTCTCCCGGGACTAGCGGGAGTAGATGAGCAGTTCTTC.

The chain joins TRBV12-3 or TRBV12-4 to TRBJ1-6; D unclear. Trimming took 7 bases from V and 8 from J, leaving 15 bases between them. The CDR3 totals 14 residues. Here the CDR3 reads CASTQQLGYSPLHF. CDR3 nucleotide sequence: TGTGCCAGCACCCAGCAATTAGGGTATTCACCCCTCCACTTT.

This sequence joins TRBV6-2 or TRBV6-3 and TRBJ2-3; the match to TRBD1 covers 8 bases. Germline V lookup: CDR1 MNHEY, CDR2 SVGEGT. V lost 7 bases and J lost 2; bases outside the gene matches: 8. This CDR3 spans 15 amino acids. CDR3 bases: TGTGCCAGCACCCAGACAGGGGAGGACACAGATACGCAGTATTTT. Its translation: CASTQTGEDTDTQYF.

This clonotype has a handful of counts. J is TRBJ2-5 and V is TRBV7-8, with a weak D call TRBD2 (6 bases). This CDR3 contains 15 residues. CDR1 is SGHVS and CDR2 is FQNEAQ in the germline V gene. V was clipped by 2 bases and J by 3 bases, with 13 bases between them. CDR3: CASSLFAGGEETQYF. The CDR3 DNA follows: TGTGCCAGCAGCTTATTTGCGGGCGGGGAAGAGACCCAGTACTTC. Complete variable domain (other parts from reference TRBV7-8 and TRBJ2-5): GAGVSQSPRYKVAKRGQDVALRCDPISGHVSLFWYQQALGQGPEFLTYFQNEAQLDKSGLPSDRFFAERPEGSVSTLKIQRTQQEDSAVYLCASSLFAGGEETQYFGPGTRLLVL.

The table lists this clonotype with a few counts. V gene TRBV6-2 or TRBV6-3 combines with J gene TRBJ1-1; D is unclear. CDR3 length: 13 amino acids. The V end lost 6 bases, the J end lost 4 bases, and 12 bases lay between the germline ends. Germline CDR1 is MNHEY and CDR2 is SVGEGT. The CDR3 DNA is TGTGCCAGCAGCGCCTGGCGGGGCACTGAAGCTTTCTTT. Translation: CASSAWRGTEAFF.

This clonotype was seen at least ten times. The chain couples TRBV7-6 to TRBJ2-3; D perhaps matches TRBD2 (6 bases). The germline V gene has CDR1 SGHVS and CDR2 FNYEAQ. Trimming stripped 5 bases from V and 2 bases from J, with 8 bases between. The CDR3 is 13 amino acids. CDR3 DNA: TGTGCCAGCAGCCCGGACTACACAGATACGCAGTATTTT. Translating gives CASSPDYTDTQYF.

In this sample, this clonotype turned up a few times. This chain connects TRBV19 to TRBJ1-4; D unresolved. Germline values: CDR1 LNHDA, CDR2 SQIVND (reference sequence). V was cut by 3 bases and J by 8 bases, with 16 bases left in between. The CDR3 is made up of 15 amino acids. The DNA of the CDR3 is TGTGCCAGTAGTATGACGTTGCTGGACCTAGAAAAACTGTTTTTT. Protein sequence: CASSMTLLDLEKLFF.

This clonotype occurred a few times. The chain employs TRBV20-1 and TRBJ2-7, with 13 positions matching TRBD2. The V and J ends lost 5 bases and 0 bases, in that order; junction bases with no gene match: 7. The length of the CDR3 is 16 residues. Germline V gene sequence: CDR1 DFQATT, CDR2 SNEGSKA (reference sequence). The CDR3 nucleotides read TGCAGTGCTGTCGGGACTAGCGGGACCATCTCCTACGAGCAGTACTTC. Encoded protein: CSAVGTSGTISYEQYF.